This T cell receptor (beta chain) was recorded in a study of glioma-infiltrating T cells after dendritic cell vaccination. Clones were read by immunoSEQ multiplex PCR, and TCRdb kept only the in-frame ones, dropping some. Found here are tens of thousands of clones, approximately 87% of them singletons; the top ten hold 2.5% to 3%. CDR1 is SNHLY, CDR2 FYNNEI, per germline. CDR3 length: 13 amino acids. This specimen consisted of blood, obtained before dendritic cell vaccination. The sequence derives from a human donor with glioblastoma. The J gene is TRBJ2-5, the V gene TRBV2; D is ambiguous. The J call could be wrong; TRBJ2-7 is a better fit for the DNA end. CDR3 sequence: CASTPQVLYEQYF. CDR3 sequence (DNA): TGTGCCAGCACACCTCAAGTCCTCTACGAGCAGTACTTC.